One sample yielded the 5 T cell receptor beta chains listed below, sequenced in a study of T cell responses to AZD1222 COVID-19 vaccine. Method: immunoSEQ multiplex PCR; TCRdb's copy keeps in-frame clones and lacks some. The sample has under 200,000 clones; around 93% are singletons. The sequences come from peripheral blood, collected on day 0 of AZD1222 vaccination. The source is an adult in good health.

The chain recombines TRBV9 with TRBJ1-2; 8 nucleotides align to TRBD1. This CDR3 spans 13 amino acids. J was trimmed by 7 bases and V by 3 bases; bases with no gene match: 5. Germline assignment: CDR1 SGDLS and CDR2 YYNGEE. The CDR3 DNA follows: TGTGCCAGCAGCGCTACAGGGGGAGGTGGCTACACCTTC. Its translation: CASSATGGGGYTF.

The chain is built from TRBV6-5 and TRBJ1-2, with 8 bases identical to TRBD1. The CDR3 contains 14 residues. The V segment lost 6 bases and the J segment 8 bases; nucleotides outside the gene matches: 11. Per the germline V gene, CDR1 is MNHEY and CDR2 is SVGAGI. The CDR3 protein is CASRKPGQEAGYTF. The DNA of the CDR3 is TGTGCCAGCAGGAAGCCGGGACAGGAGGCGGGCTACACCTTC.

The rearrangement links TRBV2 to TRBJ1-6, with D possibly being TRBD1 (5 bases). V shed 8 bases and J shed 3 bases, with 17 bases lying between them. CDR3 length: 16 residues. CDR1 and CDR2 (germline): SNHLY, FYNNEI. The CDR3: CASSDYDSNYNSPLHF. DNA of the CDR3: TGTGCCAGCTCCGACTATGACAGCAACTATAATTCACCCCTCCACTTT.

This clone was picked up one time. V gene TRBV25-1 combines with J gene TRBJ1-2; no clear D gene. Trimming took off 2 bases at V and 7 bases at J, with 11 bases between the two ends. This CDR3 is 13 amino acids long. Germline loops: CDR1 MGHDK, CDR2 SYGVNS. CDR3 loop: CASSEEGLRGYTF. Here the CDR3 DNA reads TGTGCCAGCAGTGAAGAAGGGCTGCGTGGCTACACCTTC.

The J gene is TRBJ1-4, the V gene TRBV10-3; no clear D. Germline V gene data show CDR1 as ENHRY and CDR2 as SYGVKD. V was trimmed by 2 bases and J by 2 bases, leaving 6 bases between them. The CDR3 has 14 amino acids. The CDR3 here is CAISEGRTNEKLFF. The DNA of the CDR3 is TGTGCCATCAGTGAGGGGCGGACTAATGAAAAACTGTTTTTT.